This T cell receptor beta chain was found in a study of CD8+ T cells in alopecia areata. Findings of the study overall: Higher clonality than in normal scalp was seen in lesional scalp, especially alopecia totalis/universalis.

Per the germline V gene, CDR1 is MNHEY and CDR2 is SMNVEV (reference sequence). The CDR3 loop spans 14 amino acids. With 3 bases removed from V and 4 bases from J, the gap between germline ends came to 11 bases. Extraction of RNA preceded its reverse transcription into cDNA, which served as the sequencing template. Here immunoSEQ multiplex PCR was the method, and the copy in TCRdb shows in-frame clones only, minus some. The table shows 150,000 or so clones, with about 59% occurring only once. Indicated treatment: oral pan-JAK inhibitor, 5-10 mg twice daily. Alopecia areata patients provided lesional scalp punch biopsies and peripheral blood, both collected for the study. Worth noting for this clone: The target antigen is unknown.

This specimen was CD8+ T cells sorted from blood, taken at week 4, from a patient treated with tofacitinib. V gene TRBV27 combines with J gene TRBJ2-3; perhaps TRBD2 as D (7 bases). The sequence was obtained from a human donor with alopecia areata. The chain's CDR3 is CASSFRGGADTQYF. The CDR3 coding sequence is TGTGCCAGCAGTTTTAGGGGGGGCGCAGATACGCAGTATTTT.